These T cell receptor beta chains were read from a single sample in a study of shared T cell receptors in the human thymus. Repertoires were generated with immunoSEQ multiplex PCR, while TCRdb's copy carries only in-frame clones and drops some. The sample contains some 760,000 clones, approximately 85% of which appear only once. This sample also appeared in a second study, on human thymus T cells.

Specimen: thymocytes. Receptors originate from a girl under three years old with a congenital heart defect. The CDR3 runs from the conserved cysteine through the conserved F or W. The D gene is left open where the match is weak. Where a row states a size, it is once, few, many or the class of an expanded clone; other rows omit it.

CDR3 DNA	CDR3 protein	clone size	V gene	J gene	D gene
TGTGCCACCAGCAGGCCACCCGGGACAGGGAACACTGAAGCTTTCTTT	CATSRPPGTGNTEAFF	NA	TRBV15	TRBJ1-1	TRBD1
TGTGCCAGCAGCGTAAGGGGGGGGACCACAGATACGCAGTATTTT	CASSVRGGTTDTQYF	NA	TRBV7-2	TRBJ2-3	NA
TGTGCCAGCAGTTTCTACGTCGGACAGGGTTCTAATGAAAAACTGTTTTTT	CASSFYVGQGSNEKLFF	NA	TRBV28	TRBJ1-4	TRBD1
TGTGCCAGCAGTGCTGAGGCGACTAGTCCTCCGCAGTATTTT	CASSAEATSPPQYF	NA	TRBV2	TRBJ2-3	NA
TGTGCCAGCAGCTTCGTAGAGGGGGCGGGTGGCTACACCTTC	CASSFVEGAGGYTF	NA	TRBV5-6	TRBJ1-2	TRBD1
TGTGCCAGTAGTATATTAGTAAGGAGGGGAGAATTCTATGGCTACACCTTC	CASSILVRRGEFYGYTF	NA	TRBV19	TRBJ1-2	NA
TGTGCCAGCAGTTACTCGTTGAGCTATGGCTACACCTTC	CASSYSLSYGYTF	NA	TRBV6-5	TRBJ1-2	NA
TGTGCCAGCAGCTTAGTTGGTAGGAGCAACGAGCAGTACTTC	CASSLVGRSNEQYF	once	TRBV7-2	TRBJ2-7	NA
TGCGCCAGCAGCCAAGATCAGGGGGCGAGAACTGAAGCTTTCTTT	CASSQDQGARTEAFF	NA	TRBV4-3	TRBJ1-1	TRBD1
TGTGCCAGCAGCTTAAGGTGGACAGCCTACAATGAGCAGTTCTTC	CASSLRWTAYNEQFF	NA	TRBV7-2	TRBJ2-1	NA
TGTGCCAGCAGCCCAAACTGTACCAGGGGCTACACCTTC	CASSPNCTRGYTF	NA	TRBV5-6	TRBJ1-2	NA
TGTGCCAGCCACAGACAGGGACTCTCCGAGCAGTACTTC	CASHRQGLSEQYF	NA	TRBV28	TRBJ2-7	NA
TGTGCCAGCAGTGCTTACCGGACAGGGGGCGAGCAGTTCTTC	CASSAYRTGGEQFF	NA	TRBV25-1	TRBJ2-1	TRBD1
TGTGCCAGCAGTAATCGGACTAGCCAAACTACGCAGTATTTT	CASSNRTSQTTQYF	NA	TRBV6-5	TRBJ2-3	TRBD2
TGCGCCAGCAGGCCACAGGACAGGGATCGTGGCTACACCTTC	CASRPQDRDRGYTF	NA	TRBV5-1	TRBJ1-2	TRBD1
TGTGCCAGCAGCTTAAGCCCACTTAACACTGAAGCTTTCTTT	CASSLSPLNTEAFF	NA	TRBV7-3	TRBJ1-1	NA
TGTGCCAGCTGCTTACTCCCCGGGGATGGAAACACCATATATTTT	CASCLLPGDGNTIYF	NA	TRBV28	TRBJ1-3	NA
TGCGCCAGCAGCGGCCGGGACAGGGGGCCACCACCCCAAGAGACCCAGTACTTC	CASSGRDRGPPPQETQYF	few	TRBV5-1	TRBJ2-5	TRBD1
TGTGCCAGCAGTCCTAACCCTCACAGGGTCTATGGCTACACCTTC	CASSPNPHRVYGYTF	NA	TRBV27	TRBJ1-2	NA
TGTGCCAGTAGCCTCCGGGACAGGGGGCATCAGCCCCAGCATTTT	CASSLRDRGHQPQHF	NA	TRBV19	TRBJ1-5	TRBD1
TGTGCCAGCAGCTTAGGAAGTAGTTCACCCCTCCACTTT	CASSLGSSSPLHF	NA	TRBV11-2	TRBJ1-6	NA
TGTGCCTGGATCACCGGACTAGCGGGGGTCTTCGAGACCCAGTACTTC	CAWITGLAGVFETQYF	once	TRBV30	TRBJ2-5	TRBD2
TGCGCCAGCAGCCCCGATTTCCTAGCGGGGGGCCCTAGGTTCTTC	CASSPDFLAGGPRFF	NA	TRBV5-1	TRBJ2-1	TRBD2
TGTGCCAGCAGCTTAGACCGAAACCCCCACTCGGCAGGCAACGGAAACACCATATATTTT	CASSLDRNPHSAGNGNTIYF	NA	TRBV11-2	TRBJ1-3	NA
TGTGCCAGCAGTTTACTAAGACGACAGACTAGCAATCAGCCCCAGCATTTT	CASSLLRRQTSNQPQHF	few	TRBV28	TRBJ1-5	NA
TGTGCCAGCAGCCCCCCAACACCGACAGATACGCAGTATTTT	CASSPPTPTDTQYF	NA	TRBV11-2	TRBJ2-3	NA
TGTGCCAGCAGTTCACCGGACCCAGGGGGCCCCGATTTAAATGGCTACACCTTC	CASSSPDPGGPDLNGYTF	NA	TRBV28	TRBJ1-2	TRBD1
TGCGCCAGCAGCCAAGAAGATAGCGGGGGGGCACGTGAGCAGTTCTTC	CASSQEDSGGAREQFF	NA	TRBV4-1	TRBJ2-1	TRBD2
TGTGCCAGCAGCTCCCGGGACAGGTCCTTCTACGAGCAGTACTTC	CASSSRDRSFYEQYF	NA	TRBV7-2	TRBJ2-7	TRBD1
TGTGCCATCAGGTCGGGGGTCTTGTACGAGCAGTACTTC	CAIRSGVLYEQYF	NA	TRBV10-3	TRBJ2-7	NA
TGTGCCAGCAGTGAAGGGGGGAGGGGCGTCTATGGCTACACCTTC	CASSEGGRGVYGYTF	few	TRBV2	TRBJ1-2	NA
TGCGCCAGCCAGGACGGGGACACTGAAGCTTTCTTT	CASQDGDTEAFF	NA	TRBV10-2	TRBJ1-1	NA
TGTGCCAGCAGCAGGGGGCGAGGCTACGAGCAGTACTTC	CASSRGRGYEQYF	NA	TRBV11-2	TRBJ2-7	TRBD1
TGTGCCAGTAGTATCCTTTTTACAGGGAAACGCGCCCGACACTATGGCTACACCTTC	CASSILFTGKRARHYGYTF	NA	TRBV19	TRBJ1-2	NA
TGCGCCAGCAGCTTTAGGGCAGGGGTAGCTTTCTTT	CASSFRAGVAFF	once	TRBV5-1	TRBJ1-1	NA
TGCGCCAGCAGCCCGGACCTAGTCCCCGGGACTATAGACAATGAGCAGTTCTTC	CASSPDLVPGTIDNEQFF	NA	TRBV4-3	TRBJ2-1	TRBD2
TGTGCCAGCAGTTTCTTGGGGAGCGGGGCAGATACGCAGTATTTT	CASSFLGSGADTQYF	NA	TRBV28	TRBJ2-3	TRBD2
TGTGCCAGCAGTATACCACGGGGGAGAAACACTGAAGCTTTCTTT	CASSIPRGRNTEAFF	few	TRBV5-4	TRBJ1-1	NA
TGTGCCAGCAGCGTAGATCAGGGCAACGAGCAGTACTTC	CASSVDQGNEQYF	NA	TRBV9	TRBJ2-7	NA
TGTGCCAGCAGCACGACAGGGATGAGCAATCAGCCCCAGCATTTT	CASSTTGMSNQPQHF	NA	TRBV7-9	TRBJ1-5	TRBD1
TGTGCCTGGACCCAGGATCACGAGCAGTACTTC	CAWTQDHEQYF	NA	TRBV30	TRBJ2-7	NA
TGTGCCAGCAGCTACGACAGGCCCTACGAGCAGTACTTC	CASSYDRPYEQYF	NA	TRBV7-2	TRBJ2-7	NA
TGTGCCAGCGAGTATTCTAATTCACCCCTCCACTTT	CASEYSNSPLHF	NA	TRBV6-1	TRBJ1-6	NA
TGCGCCAGCAGCCAAACGTTAGGGACAGCTAATGAGCAGTTCTTC	CASSQTLGTANEQFF	NA	TRBV4-1	TRBJ2-1	TRBD1
TGTGCCAGCAGCTTAGTTCTGGGCCTAACCTCCTACGAGCAGTACTTC	CASSLVLGLTSYEQYF	NA	TRBV7-2	TRBJ2-7	NA
TGTGCCACCCGGGCGGGAGTCACTGAAGCTTTCTTT	CATRAGVTEAFF	NA	TRBV6-5	TRBJ1-1	NA
TGCAGCGTGCGATTACGACAGGGTAGTTGCGAGCAGTACTTC	CSVRLRQGSCEQYF	NA	TRBV29-1	TRBJ2-7	TRBD1
TGTGCCTCCCACCGGGACAGGGAGCCCTGCACTGAAGCTTTCTTT	CASHRDREPCTEAFF	NA	TRBV5-8	TRBJ1-1	TRBD1
TGCAGCGTTGAAGGGGTCGGAGCGCGACAGTTCTCTGGAAACACCATATATTTT	CSVEGVGARQFSGNTIYF	NA	TRBV29-1	TRBJ1-3	NA
TGCGCCAGCAGCCCCCGGACGGGGAGCACTGAAGCTTTCTTT	CASSPRTGSTEAFF	NA	TRBV5-1	TRBJ1-1	NA
TGTGCCAGCAGCTTAAGGGCAGGGTATGAAGCTTTCTTT	CASSLRAGYEAFF	NA	TRBV7-3	TRBJ1-1	NA
TGTGCCAGTAGTACAAGCCGACAGGGAGATAACTATGGCTACACCTTC	CASSTSRQGDNYGYTF	NA	TRBV19	TRBJ1-2	TRBD1
TGTGCCAGCATCTCAGCGGGGAAGGGATCCGGCGGCTACACCTTC	CASISAGKGSGGYTF	NA	TRBV25-1	TRBJ1-2	NA
TGTGCCACCAGCATAGGGGGGGGGCGCAATCAGCCCCAGCATTTT	CATSIGGGRNQPQHF	NA	TRBV15	TRBJ1-5	NA
TGCGCCAGCAGCTCAGGACAGGGGTTTGATGGCTACACCTTC	CASSSGQGFDGYTF	few	TRBV5-1	TRBJ1-2	TRBD1
TGTGCCAGCAGTTATCCGAACACGACGGGACAGGGGGCTTACGAGCAGTACTTC	CASSYPNTTGQGAYEQYF	NA	TRBV28	TRBJ2-7	TRBD1
TGTGCCAGCAGGAGGTCAGGGTTTAGGAACACTGAAGCTTTCTTT	CASRRSGFRNTEAFF	once	TRBV6-1	TRBJ1-1	NA
TGTGCCAGCAGCTTAGCGGACAGCACCCTCTACGAGCAGTACTTC	CASSLADSTLYEQYF	NA	TRBV7-6	TRBJ2-7	NA